Described below is a single T cell receptor (beta chain) sequence and its context. This sample is part of a study of shared clonotypes between healthy human individuals. Across the whole study: Sampling drew on donors who were two women and a few men aged 18 to 49.

The V gene's germline CDR1 is MDHEN and CDR2 SYDVKM. CDR3 length: 15 amino acids. Losses at the gene ends were 6 bases for V and 7 bases for J; bases not matched to a gene: 10. Data came from immunoSEQ multiplex PCR; TCRdb stores just in-frame clones and leaves some out. The sample lists roughly 2,500,000 clones, over 85% seen once, with approximately 0.37% in the top ten. This TCR came from a man younger than 35 in good health. Some clones in this sample may be carry-over from other donors' samples. Sequenced material: naive CD4+ T cells from PBMCs. Subset given: CD45RA+ positively selected. The J gene is TRBJ1-2, the V gene TRBV28; 11 nucleotides match TRBD1. The CDR3 nucleotides read TGTGCCAGCAGCCTGGGACAGGGGGTCACCCGTGGCTACACCTTC. Protein product: CASSLGQGVTRGYTF.